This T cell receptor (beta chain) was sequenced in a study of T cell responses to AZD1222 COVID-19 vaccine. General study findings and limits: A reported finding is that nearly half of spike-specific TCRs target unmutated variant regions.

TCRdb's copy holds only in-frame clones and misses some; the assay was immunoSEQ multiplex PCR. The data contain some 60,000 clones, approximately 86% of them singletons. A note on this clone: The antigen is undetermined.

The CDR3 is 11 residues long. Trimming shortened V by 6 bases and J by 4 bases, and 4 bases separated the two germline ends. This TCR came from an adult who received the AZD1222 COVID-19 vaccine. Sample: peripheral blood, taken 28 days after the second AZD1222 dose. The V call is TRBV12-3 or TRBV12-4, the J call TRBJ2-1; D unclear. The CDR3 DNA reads TGTGCCAGCAGGGAATACAATGAGCAGTTCTTC. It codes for CASREYNEQFF.